Presented here are 18 T cell receptor beta chains from one specimen sequenced in a study of blood T cell repertoires in COVID-19. The table came from immunoSEQ multiplex PCR; TCRdb's copy has only in-frame clones and leaves some out. The sample yields about 160,000 clones, approximately 92% seen once. The sequencing sample was made of peripheral blood. The source is a man under 40 with COVID-19, enrolled during active disease.

The V and J genes are TRBV7-9 and TRBJ1-6; TRBD1 agrees at 7 bases. The germline V gene encodes CDR1 SEHNR and CDR2 FQNEAQ (reference sequence). The CDR3 contains 18 residues. V gave up 1 base and J gave up 7 bases; unmatched junction bases: 13. The CDR3 DNA reads as TGTGCCAGCAGCTTAGTATCCCTCCAGACAGGGTCAAATTCACCCCTCCACTTT. Translating gives CASSLVSLQTGSNSPLHF. The variable domain in full, with the rest retrieved from reference TRBV7-9 and TRBJ1-6, is DTGVSQNPRHKITKRGQNVTFRCDPISEHNRLYWYRQTLGQGPEFLTYFQNEAQLEKSRLLSDRFSAERPKGSFSTLEIQRTEQGDSAMYLCASSLVSLQTGSNSPLHFGNGTRLTVT.

V usage is TRBV3-1 (or the pseudogene TRBV3-2) and J usage is TRBJ1-1; no clear D. CDR1 is LGHDT, CDR2 YNNKEL, per germline (reference sequence). CDR3 size: 13 residues. Deletions cut 3 bases from V and 4 bases from J, with 9 bases between. DNA for the CDR3: TGTGCCAGCAGCCAGCAAAGAGGCACTGAAGCTTTCTTT. This translates into CASSQQRGTEAFF.

V gene TRBV12-3 or TRBV12-4 combines with J gene TRBJ1-2; D uncertain. Trimming cost V 3 bases and J 0 bases, with 5 bases left between them. The CDR3 totals 13 residues. CDR3 sequence (DNA): TGTGCCAGCAGTTTCACAGCTAACTATGGCTACACCTTC. Residues: CASSFTANYGYTF.

Comments on this clone: Different DNA sequences within this sample yield the same CDR3. This rearrangement joins TRBV27 to TRBJ1-2, with D unclear. This CDR3 spans 13 amino acids. CDR1 is MNHEY and CDR2 is SMNVEV in the germline V gene (reference sequence). Trimming took 3 bases from V and 2 from J, leaving 7 bases between them. CDR3 DNA: TGTGCCAGCAGTTTGACGGGAAACTATGGCTACACCTTC. Encoded protein: CASSLTGNYGYTF.

The rearrangement uses TRBV6-6 and TRBJ1-1; 9 bases match TRBD1. The V gene end was trimmed by 6 bases and the J gene end by 4 bases; junction bases not matched to a gene: 9. Germline V CDR1 and CDR2: MNHNY, SVGAGI (reference sequence). The CDR3 runs 15 residues. CDR3 region: CASREPGQGATEAFF. CDR3 bases: TGTGCCAGCAGGGAACCGGGACAGGGAGCCACTGAAGCTTTCTTT.

V and J are TRBV19 and TRBJ1-1; D is unclear. Germline CDR1 and CDR2: LNHDA and SQIVND (reference sequence). The CDR3 is 14 residues long. Trimming left V 4 bases short and J 5 bases short, with 14 bases between. This CDR3 is CASSSQEVRTEAFF. In DNA, the CDR3 is TGTGCCAGTAGTAGTCAGGAAGTGAGAACTGAAGCTTTCTTT.

The V gene is TRBV24-1, the J gene TRBJ2-1; TRBD1 aligns across 8 bases. V dropped 4 bases and J dropped 1; count of bases not matched to a gene: 8. The germline gives CDR1 KGHDR, CDR2 SFDVKD. CDR3 length: 17 residues. DNA for the CDR3: TGTGCCACCAGTGAGACATCAGGGGGCTCGTCCTACAATGAGCAGTTCTTC. Its protein is CATSETSGGSSYNEQFF.

The sample holds one count of this clone. The V call is TRBV5-1, the J call TRBJ2-7; a possible D gene is TRBD1 (5 bases). The V gene lost 0 bases and the J gene lost 3 bases, with 13 bases spanning the gap. Germline values: CDR1 SGHRS, CDR2 YFSETQ. The CDR3 has 15 residues. The CDR3 sequence is CASSLVAGLNYEQYF. CDR3 nucleotides: TGCGCCAGCAGCTTGGTGGCAGGGCTCAACTACGAGCAGTACTTC. Filled out from reference TRBV5-1 and TRBJ2-7, the complete variable domain reads KAGVTQTPRYLIKTRGQQVTLSCSPISGHRSVSWYQQTPGQGLQFLFEYFSETQRNKGNFPGRFSGRQFSNSRSEMNVSTLELGDSALYLCASSLVAGLNYEQYFGPGTRLTVT.

V and J are TRBV3-1 (or the pseudogene TRBV3-2) and TRBJ1-6, with D uncertain. The germline V gene has CDR1 LGHDT and CDR2 YNNKEL (reference sequence). Deletions cut 4 bases from V and 8 bases from J, with 12 bases between. CDR3 length: 14 amino acids. The chain's CDR3 is CASSPRGYDSPLHF. DNA for the CDR3: TGTGCCAGCAGCCCACGCGGATACGATTCACCCCTCCACTTT.

J is TRBJ1-5 and V is TRBV6-2 or TRBV6-3, with D hard to call. V was trimmed by 5 bases and J by 4 bases, leaving 12 bases between them. This CDR3 has 14 residues. Germline V gene sequence: CDR1 MNHEY, CDR2 SVGEGT. The chain's CDR3 is CASSPTSLNQPQHF. The CDR3 DNA is TGTGCCAGCAGTCCAACGAGCTTGAATCAGCCCCAGCATTTT.

The V and J genes are TRBV11-2 and TRBJ2-7; 10 bases line up with TRBD2. CDR1 and CDR2 from the germline V gene are SGHAT and FQNNGV. The CDR3 is 15 residues long. V was pared by 2 bases and J by 3 bases, with 4 bases of the junction left unmatched. CDR3 in amino acids: CASSLPSSGSYEQYF. The CDR3 DNA reads as TGTGCCAGCAGCTTACCTTCTAGCGGGAGCTACGAGCAGTACTTC.

CDR3 sequence reads: CASSPRQGEYYGYTF. The CDR3 bases are TGTGCCAGCAGCCCCCGGCAGGGGGAATACTATGGCTACACCTTC. The chain recombines TRBV7-6 with TRBJ1-2, with 7 bases identical to TRBD1. The CDR3 runs to 15 residues. Looked up from germline, CDR1 is SGHVS and CDR2 is FNYEAQ. V dropped 5 bases and J dropped 3; count of bases not matched to a gene: 9.

The CDR3, as DNA: TGTGCCAGCAGCCACCCGGGACAGGGATATGGCTACACCTTC. The encoded protein is CASSHPGQGYGYTF. The rearrangement joins TRBV14 to TRBJ1-2; 9 bases agree with TRBD1. This CDR3 has 14 amino acids. J gave up 5 bases and V 3 bases, and 4 bases lay outside the gene matches. Germline CDR1 SGHDN, CDR2 FVKESK.

The rearrangement links TRBV29-1 to TRBJ2-3; 9 bases agree with TRBD1. After removal of 4 bases from V and 2 bases from J, the junction contained 4 bases not matched to a gene. Germline V lookup: CDR1 SQVTM, CDR2 ANQGSEA. The CDR3 length is 14 residues. CDR3 DNA sequence: TGCAGCGTTGTAGGGGACAGGGTCACAGATACGCAGTATTTT. Its translation: CSVVGDRVTDTQYF.

CDR3: CASRTGGYDEQFF. In DNA form, the CDR3 reads TGCGCCAGTAGGACAGGGGGATATGATGAGCAGTTCTTC. V usage is TRBV5-1 and J usage is TRBJ2-1, with TRBD1 matching over 10 bases. The germline V gene encodes CDR1 SGHRS and CDR2 YFSETQ. The CDR3 runs to 13 residues. Trimming removed 8 bases from V and 8 bases from J; junction bases left unmatched: 7.

The chain has TRBV5-1 and TRBJ1-5; 7 bases line up with TRBD1. V shed 5 bases and J 4 bases; nucleotides not matched to a gene: 3. CDR3 size: 13 residues. CDR1 is SGHRS, CDR2 YFSETQ, per germline. The CDR3 loop reads CASRQGENQPQHF. CDR3 coding DNA: TGCGCCAGCAGGCAGGGGGAGAATCAGCCCCAGCATTTT.

CDR3 region: CASSQPGLAGVSYNEQFF. CDR3 DNA sequence: TGTGCCAGCAGCCAACCGGGACTAGCGGGAGTTTCCTACAATGAGCAGTTCTTC. The genes are TRBV27 and TRBJ2-1; 14 positions agree with TRBD2. This CDR3 region has 18 residues. Germline V gene lookup returns CDR1 MNHEY and CDR2 SMNVEV (reference sequence). J was trimmed by 1 base and V by 6 bases; bases with no gene match: 8.

The chain recombines TRBV4-3 with TRBJ2-2, with D tentatively TRBD2 (5 bases). There are 16 residues in the CDR3. Germline assignment: CDR1 LGHNA and CDR2 YSLEER. V was shortened by 0 bases and J by 4 bases, with 12 bases between the two germline ends. CDR3 nucleotide sequence: TGCGCCAGCAGCCAAGATGGACTGCCGGGCACCGGGGAGCTGTTTTTT. It translates to CASSQDGLPGTGELFF.